These T cell receptor beta chains were read from a single sample in a study of blood T cells in healthy people across ages. MiXCR, run by TCRdb on the 5' RACE reads, gives a single entry per CDR3 protein. The sample shows some 760,000 distinct CDR3 sequences, approximately 25% of them seen only once. The same data also went into a second study, on T cells of mothers and their children.

The sequenced sample was blood. The receptors were sampled from a boy aged 5-17 years in good health. CDR3s include the opening cysteine and the closing phenylalanine or tryptophan. Each record gives: D gene, clone size, V gene, J gene, CDR3 DNA, CDR3 protein. The D gene is left open where the match is weak. Some rows have no size entry. The others give once, few or many, or a class for an expanded clone.

-	-	TRBV6-6	TRBJ1-4	TGTGCCAGCAGTTTAAGGGGCAGAACAACTAATGAAAAACTGTTTTTT	CASSLRGRTTNEKLFF
-	few	TRBV28	TRBJ2-7	TGTGCCGCGGCCTCGGGGGTAACCTGCGAGCAGTACTTC	CAAASGVTCEQYF
TRBD1	-	TRBV12-3/TRBV12-4	TRBJ2-3	TGTGCCAGCAGCATAAGACAGGGCATAGGGAACGCAGATACGCAGTATTTT	CASSIRQGIGNADTQYF
-	once	TRBV27	TRBJ2-7	TGTGCCAGCAGTTTACCTGGAGGGGACAGAAGCTACGAGCAGTACTTC	CASSLPGGDRSYEQYF
TRBD2	few	TRBV20-1	TRBJ2-7	TGCAGTGCTCTACGGGGCGGGAGTTCGGACGAGCAGTACTTC	CSALRGGSSDEQYF
TRBD2	-	TRBV6-5	TRBJ2-3	TGTGCCAGCAGTTACTCGGGCCTAGCGGGAGCTAATCCGCAGTATTTT	CASSYSGLAGANPQYF
TRBD2	-	TRBV20-1	TRBJ2-5	TGCAGTGCTTCCGCCCTTATAGGGACTAGCGGGAAAATGGAGACCCAGTACTTC	CSASALIGTSGKMETQYF
TRBD2	-	TRBV29-1	TRBJ2-1	TGCAGCGGGGGGAGGGCTGGCGGCTACAATGAGCAGTTCTTC	CSGGRAGGYNEQFF
-	-	TRBV6-2/TRBV6-3	TRBJ1-2	TGTGCCAGCAGCCTCGGACAGACTACCTATGGCTACACCTTC	CASSLGQTTYGYTF
TRBD1	-	TRBV7-9	TRBJ1-1	TGTGCCAGCAGCGTAGACAGGGCGGGGACTGAAGCTTTCTTT	CASSVDRAGTEAFF
-	-	TRBV10-3	TRBJ1-1	TGTGCCAACAGTGAGTCACCAGGGTCTAGCACTGAAGCTTTCTTT	CANSESPGSSTEAFF
-	-	TRBV28	TRBJ2-7	TGTGCCAGCAGTTTAAATGCCCCAGGCTCCTACGAGCAGTACTTC	CASSLNAPGSYEQYF
TRBD2	few	TRBV29-1	TRBJ2-3	TGCAGCGTTGTGTCGGCGGGAGGGGTGTATCCAGATACGCAGTATTTT	CSVVSAGGVYPDTQYF
TRBD1	many	TRBV7-3	TRBJ2-1	TGTGCCAGCAGCACAGGGGGGAATGAGCAGTTCTTC	CASSTGGNEQFF
TRBD2	once	TRBV20-1	TRBJ2-3	TGCAGTGTTCGGGGACTAGCCACAGATACGCAGTATTTT	CSVRGLATDTQYF
TRBD2	-	TRBV20-1	TRBJ2-7	TGCAGTGCTCCTAACGGGGGGATATCGACCTACGAGCAGTACTTC	CSAPNGGISTYEQYF
TRBD2	few	TRBV9	TRBJ2-1	TGTGCCAGCAGCGTCCTCCCCCTAGCGGGAGGAAGCCATGAGCAGTTCTTC	CASSVLPLAGGSHEQFF
TRBD1	few	TRBV28	TRBJ2-7	TGTGCCAGCAGAAACACCGAGGCGACAGGGTTCTACGAGCAGTACTTC	CASRNTEATGFYEQYF
TRBD2	few	TRBV9	TRBJ2-5	TGTGCCGGCAGCCTAACGGGGGGGCAAGAGACCCAGTACTTC	CAGSLTGGQETQYF
TRBD2	-	TRBV28	TRBJ2-4	TGTGCCAGCAGTTTAGGGCCCAGCGGGAGGCTTCTAGCCAAAAACATTCAGTACTTC	CASSLGPSGRLLAKNIQYF
-	few	TRBV7-9	TRBJ1-2	TGTGCCAGCAGCTTACGGGCCCTGACAGGAAATGGCTACACCTTC	CASSLRALTGNGYTF
TRBD1	few	TRBV19	TRBJ1-5	TGTGCCAGTAGCCTACATCGGACAGGGAATCAGCCCCAGCATTTT	CASSLHRTGNQPQHF
-	-	TRBV20-1	TRBJ2-1	TGCAGTGCTATACCCCGAGACCAACTCACGCAGTTCTTC	CSAIPRDQLTQFF
-	few	TRBV10-3	TRBJ2-5	TGTGCCATCAGTAACGAACAGGGTCAAGAGACCCAGTACTTC	CAISNEQGQETQYF
-	few	TRBV7-2	TRBJ1-4	TGTGCCAGCAGACTAGCGGCAGCGATTAATGAAAAACTGTTTTTT	CASRLAAAINEKLFF
-	-	TRBV28	TRBJ2-1	TGTGCCAGCAGTTTCACACCCCCAAGCTCCTACAATGAGCAGTTCTTC	CASSFTPPSSYNEQFF
TRBD2	few	TRBV29-1	TRBJ2-1	TGCAGCGTTTGGGGGGGACTAGCGGGCAACAATGAGCAGTTCTTC	CSVWGGLAGNNEQFF
TRBD1	few	TRBV5-1	TRBJ1-4	TGCGCCAGCAGCGCCGGGACAGAGAATGAAAAACTGTTTTTT	CASSAGTENEKLFF
-	few	TRBV6-1	TRBJ2-7	TGTGCCAGCAGTGAAGCGCACGAGCAGTACTTC	CASSEAHEQYF
-	few	TRBV7-3	TRBJ2-1	TGTGCCAGCAGCTTAGTTTGGCAGGGGTTGGACAATGAGCAGTTCTTC	CASSLVWQGLDNEQFF
-	-	TRBV27	TRBJ1-2	TGTGCCAGCAGTTCGGGGACGCAGTATGGCTACACCTTC	CASSSGTQYGYTF
TRBD2	-	TRBV6-1	TRBJ2-1	TGTGCCAGCAGGGCGGGGGGGAACAATGAGCAGTTCTTC	CASRAGGNNEQFF
-	few	TRBV28	TRBJ2-5	TGTGCCAGCAGTACCCGAGGTTTATCCGCTCGGCAAGAGACCCAGTACTTC	CASSTRGLSARQETQYF
-	-	TRBV7-2	TRBJ2-3	TGTGCCAGCAGCTCCCAGGGGGGTCGAACCACAGATACGCAGTATTTT	CASSSQGGRTTDTQYF
TRBD1	few	TRBV6-5	TRBJ1-1	TGTGCCAGCAGAGGACAGGGATCTGACACTGAAGCTTTCTTT	CASRGQGSDTEAFF
-	few	TRBV7-2	TRBJ2-1	TGTGCCAGCAGCCCCCCAAGTGCCAATGAGCAGTTCTTC	CASSPPSANEQFF
-	few	TRBV7-8	TRBJ2-3	TGTGCCAGCAGCTTAGGACTCGGCACAGATACGCAGTATTTT	CASSLGLGTDTQYF
-	many	TRBV9	TRBJ2-1	TGTGCCAGCAGCGGATCCCTAAGAGGGAGTCTAGAGCAGTTCTTC	CASSGSLRGSLEQFF
-	once	TRBV12-3/TRBV12-4	TRBJ2-4	TGTGCTAGCACTCCAGGATTGATCGCGGGGACGGCCAAAAACATTCAGTACTTC	CASTPGLIAGTAKNIQYF
-	-	TRBV27	TRBJ1-1	TGTGCCAGCAGTCCAGGGGTTTACACTGAAGCTTTCTTT	CASSPGVYTEAFF
-	few	TRBV19	TRBJ2-7	TGTGCCAGTAGTACGGACACAACCTACGAGCAGTACTTC	CASSTDTTYEQYF
-	few	TRBV21-1	TRBJ2-2	TGTGCCAGCAGCCAGGCATGGGGGACAGGGCCCGGGGAGCTGTTTTTT	CASSQAWGTGPGELFF
-	-	TRBV20-1	TRBJ1-4	TGCAGTGTGACGGGGGACTATAATGAGAAACTGTTTTTT	CSVTGDYNEKLFF
TRBD2	-	TRBV24-1	TRBJ2-5	TGTGCCACCAGTGACCCAACTAGCGGGTCTCAAGAGACCCAGTACTTC	CATSDPTSGSQETQYF
-	-	TRBV6-5	TRBJ2-3	TGTGCCAGCCTCCCCTTCCGGGCTAGCACAGATACGCAGTATTTT	CASLPFRASTDTQYF
TRBD2	-	TRBV29-1	TRBJ2-7	TGCAGCGTTTTCGAGGGAAGCGGGGGTCGGAGCTCCTACGAGCAGTACTTC	CSVFEGSGGRSSYEQYF
-	-	TRBV3-1	TRBJ2-2	TGTGCCAGCAGCCAAATATTCCGACGCACCGGGGAGCTGTTTTTT	CASSQIFRRTGELFF
TRBD1	-	TRBV27	TRBJ1-5	TGTGCCAGCAGTTTTGGACAGGGTAGCGATCAGCCCCAGCATTTT	CASSFGQGSDQPQHF
-	few	TRBV3-1	TRBJ2-7	TGTGCCAGCAGCCAAGATCGGGGGTCCGCTTGGTACGAGCAGTACTTC	CASSQDRGSAWYEQYF
-	-	TRBV6-2/TRBV6-3	TRBJ2-5	TGTGCCAGCAGATACGACAGACAAGGCACCCAGTACTTC	CASRYDRQGTQYF
-	few	TRBV13	TRBJ1-1	TGTGCCAGCAGCGAAACGGGGGGGCTTGAGACTGAAGCTTTCTTT	CASSETGGLETEAFF
-	-	TRBV7-9	TRBJ1-2	TGTGCCAGCAGCTTAGCGCGGAACAGGTTTTCTTTC	CASSLARNRFSF
-	-	TRBV6-2/TRBV6-3	TRBJ1-1	TGTGCCAGCTGGGACTTGAACACTGAAGCTTTCTTT	CASWDLNTEAFF
-	few	TRBV30	TRBJ1-5	TGTGCCTGGAGTGGGGCGCCACAGGGTTGGGTTCAGCCCCAGCATTTT	CAWSGAPQGWVQPQHF
-	few	TRBV27	TRBJ2-5	TGTGCCAGCAGTTTGGATCAGGGTCAAGAGACCCAGTACTTC	CASSLDQGQETQYF
TRBD2	few	TRBV29-1	TRBJ2-2	TGCAGCGTTGGGACTAGCGGGGAATGGGGCACCGGGGAGCTGTTTTTT	CSVGTSGEWGTGELFF
-	once	TRBV7-2	TRBJ1-2	TGTGCCAGCGGTAAAGGGTATGGCTACACCTTC	CASGKGYGYTF
-	few	TRBV6-1	TRBJ1-1	TGTGCCAGCAGCATACCCCCCCCTGGGGCTTTCTTT	CASSIPPPGAFF
TRBD1	-	TRBV5-6	TRBJ2-5	TGTGCCAGCAGCGCTATGACAGGGGCGGAGACCCAGTACTTC	CASSAMTGAETQYF